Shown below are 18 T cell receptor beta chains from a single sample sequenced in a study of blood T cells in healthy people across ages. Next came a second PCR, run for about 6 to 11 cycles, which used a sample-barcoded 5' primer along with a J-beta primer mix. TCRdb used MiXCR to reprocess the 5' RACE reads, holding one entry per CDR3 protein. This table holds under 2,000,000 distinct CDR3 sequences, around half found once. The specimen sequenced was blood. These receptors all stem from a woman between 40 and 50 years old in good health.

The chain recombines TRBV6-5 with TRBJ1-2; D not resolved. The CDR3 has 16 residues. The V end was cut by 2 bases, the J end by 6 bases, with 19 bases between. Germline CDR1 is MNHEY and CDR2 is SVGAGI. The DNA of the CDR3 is TGTGCCAGCAGTTACGGGGAGGGAGGAAATCGGGATGGCTACACCTTC. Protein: CASSYGEGGNRDGYTF.

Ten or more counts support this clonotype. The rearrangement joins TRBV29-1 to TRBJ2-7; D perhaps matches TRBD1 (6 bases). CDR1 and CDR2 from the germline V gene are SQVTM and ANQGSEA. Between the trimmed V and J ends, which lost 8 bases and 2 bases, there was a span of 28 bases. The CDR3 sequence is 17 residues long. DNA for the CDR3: TGCAGCCCGAAGGTGGGGGACACGACTAAACGTACCTACGAGCAGTACTTC. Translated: CSPKVGDTTKRTYEQYF.

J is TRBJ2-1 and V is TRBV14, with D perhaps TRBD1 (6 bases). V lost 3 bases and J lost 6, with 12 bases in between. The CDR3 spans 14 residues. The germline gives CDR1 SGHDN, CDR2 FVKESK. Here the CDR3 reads CASSQDSPVNEQFF. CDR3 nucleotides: TGTGCCAGCAGCCAGGACAGCCCTGTCAATGAGCAGTTCTTC.

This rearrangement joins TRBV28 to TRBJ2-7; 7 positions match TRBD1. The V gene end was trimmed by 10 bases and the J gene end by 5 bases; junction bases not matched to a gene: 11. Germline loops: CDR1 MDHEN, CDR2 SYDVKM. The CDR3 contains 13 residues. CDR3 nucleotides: TGTGCCATTGAGGGGGCCCTCCCCGACGAGCAGTACTTC. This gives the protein CAIEGALPDEQYF.

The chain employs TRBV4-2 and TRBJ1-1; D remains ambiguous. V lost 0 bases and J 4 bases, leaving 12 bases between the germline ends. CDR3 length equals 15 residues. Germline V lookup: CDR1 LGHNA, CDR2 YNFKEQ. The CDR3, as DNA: TGTGCCAGCAGCCAAGATTGGGCCGGTGGCACTGAAGCTTTCTTT. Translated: CASSQDWAGGTEAFF.

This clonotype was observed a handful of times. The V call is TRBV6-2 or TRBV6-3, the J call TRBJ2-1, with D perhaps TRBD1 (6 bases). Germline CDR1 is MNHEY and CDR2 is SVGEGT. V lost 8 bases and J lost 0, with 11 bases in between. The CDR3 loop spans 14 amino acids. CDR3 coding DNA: TGTGCCAGCGCGACAGGACTCTCCTACAATGAGCAGTTCTTC. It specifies CASATGLSYNEQFF.

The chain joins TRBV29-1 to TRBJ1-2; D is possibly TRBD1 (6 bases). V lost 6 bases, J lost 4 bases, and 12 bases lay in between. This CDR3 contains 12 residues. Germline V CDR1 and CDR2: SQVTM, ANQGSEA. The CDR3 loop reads CSVNRVAYGYTF. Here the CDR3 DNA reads TGCAGCGTAAACAGGGTTGCCTATGGCTACACCTTC.

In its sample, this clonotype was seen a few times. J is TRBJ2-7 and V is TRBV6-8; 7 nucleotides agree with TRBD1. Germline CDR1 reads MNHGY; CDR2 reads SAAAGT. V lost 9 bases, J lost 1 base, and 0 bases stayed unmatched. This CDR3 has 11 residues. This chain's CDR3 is CARDRSYEQYF. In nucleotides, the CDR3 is TGTGCCAGGGACAGGTCCTACGAGCAGTACTTC.

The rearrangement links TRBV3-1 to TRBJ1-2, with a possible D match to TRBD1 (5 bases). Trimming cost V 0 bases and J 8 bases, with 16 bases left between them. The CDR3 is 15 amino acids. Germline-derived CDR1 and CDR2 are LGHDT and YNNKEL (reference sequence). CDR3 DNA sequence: TGTGCCAGCAGCCAAGAGAGTCAGGGCGTTCAGGGCTACACCTTC. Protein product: CASSQESQGVQGYTF. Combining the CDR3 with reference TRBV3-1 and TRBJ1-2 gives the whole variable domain DTAVSQTPKYLVTQMGNDKSIKCEQNLGHDTMYWYKQDSKKFLKIMFSYNNKELIINETVPNRFSPKSPDKAHLNLHINSLELGDSAVYFCASSQESQGVQGYTFGSGTRLTVV.

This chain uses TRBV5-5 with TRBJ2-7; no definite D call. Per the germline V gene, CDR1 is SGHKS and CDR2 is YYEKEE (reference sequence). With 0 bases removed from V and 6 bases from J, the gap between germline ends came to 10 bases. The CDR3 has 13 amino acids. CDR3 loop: CASSLVVLFEQYF. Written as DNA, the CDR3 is TGTGCCAGCAGCTTGGTGGTCTTGTTCGAGCAGTACTTC.

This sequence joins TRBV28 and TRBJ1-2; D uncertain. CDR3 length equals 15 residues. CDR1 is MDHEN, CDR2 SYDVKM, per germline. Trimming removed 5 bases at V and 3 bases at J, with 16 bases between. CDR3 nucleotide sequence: TGTGCCAGCAGTGTTGGCGGGGTCCTGTACTATGGCTACACCTTC. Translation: CASSVGGVLYYGYTF.

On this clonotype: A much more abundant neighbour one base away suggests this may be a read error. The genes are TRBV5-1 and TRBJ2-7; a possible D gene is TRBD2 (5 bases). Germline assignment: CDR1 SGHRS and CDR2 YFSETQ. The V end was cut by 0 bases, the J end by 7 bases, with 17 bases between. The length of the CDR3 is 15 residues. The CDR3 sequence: CASSLDGVSYNEQYF. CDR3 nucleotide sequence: TGCGCCAGCAGCTTGGACGGGGTCTCCTACAATGAGCAGTACTTC.

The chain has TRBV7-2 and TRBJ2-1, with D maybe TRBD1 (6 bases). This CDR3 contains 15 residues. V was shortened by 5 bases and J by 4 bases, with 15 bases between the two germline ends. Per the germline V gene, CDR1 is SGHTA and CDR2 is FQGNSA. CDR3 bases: TGTGCCAGCAGCGTAGATGCAGGGGTATACAATGAGCAGTTCTTC. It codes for CASSVDAGVYNEQFF.

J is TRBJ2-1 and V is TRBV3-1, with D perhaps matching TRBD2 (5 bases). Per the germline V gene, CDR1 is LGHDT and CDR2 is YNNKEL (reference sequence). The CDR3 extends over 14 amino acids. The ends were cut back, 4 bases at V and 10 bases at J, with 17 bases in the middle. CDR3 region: CASSRPGKISEQFF. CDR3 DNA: TGTGCCAGCAGCCGACCGGGAAAAATTTCGGAGCAGTTCTTC.

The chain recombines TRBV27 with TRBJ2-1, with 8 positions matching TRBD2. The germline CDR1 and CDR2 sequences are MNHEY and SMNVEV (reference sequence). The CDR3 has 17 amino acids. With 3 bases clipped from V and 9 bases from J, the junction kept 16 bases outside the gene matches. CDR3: CASSFGLAGGRGGEQFF. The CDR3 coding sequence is TGTGCCAGCAGTTTTGGTTTGGCGGGGGGCCGGGGCGGTGAGCAGTTCTTC.

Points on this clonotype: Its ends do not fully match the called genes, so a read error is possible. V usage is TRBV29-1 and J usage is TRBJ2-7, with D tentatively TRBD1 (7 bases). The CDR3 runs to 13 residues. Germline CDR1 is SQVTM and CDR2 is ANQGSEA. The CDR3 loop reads CSVVTGEAYERYF. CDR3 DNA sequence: TGCAGCGTTGTAACAGGGGAGGCCTACGAGCGGTACTTC.

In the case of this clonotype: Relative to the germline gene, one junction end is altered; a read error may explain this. CDR3 DNA sequence: TGTGCTAGCAGCTTACGTTCCGGGACAGGGAAAGCAGAGACCCAGTACTTC. It yields the protein CASSLRSGTGKAETQYF. This rearrangement joins TRBV7-7 to TRBJ2-5, with 9 nucleotides matching TRBD1. CDR3 size: 17 residues. Germline V gene sequence: CDR1 SSHAT, CDR2 FNYEAQ (reference sequence).

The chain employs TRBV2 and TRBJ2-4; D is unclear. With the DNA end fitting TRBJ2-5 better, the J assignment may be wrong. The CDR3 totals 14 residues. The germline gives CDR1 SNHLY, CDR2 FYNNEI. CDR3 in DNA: TGTGCCAGCAGTGTGGAGAGGTTGTGGGAGACCCAGTACTTC. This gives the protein CASSVERLWETQYF.